The T cell receptor (beta chain) described here comes from a study of STAT3 mutations in large granular lymphocyte leukemia. General observations from the study: Every T-cell large granular lymphocyte leukemia patient had at least one immunodominant TCR beta clonotype.

With regard to this clone: The target antigen is unknown.

After removal of 0 bases from V and 3 bases from J, the junction contained 12 bases not matched to a gene. Germline lookup yields CDR1 SGHRS and CDR2 YFSETQ. This CDR3 comprises 18 residues. The assay was immunoSEQ multiplex PCR, and TCRdb's table has in-frame clones only and misses some. This table holds about 42,000 clones, 80% to 85% found once. This TCR was sampled from a human donor with T large granular lymphocyte leukemia. Some clones in this sample may be carry-over from other donors' samples. The chain recombines TRBV5-1 with TRBJ2-3; 8 bases agree with TRBD1. The sequencing sample was made of PBMCs. This CDR3 is CASSLVGGQGAITDTQYF. The CDR3 coding sequence is TGCGCCAGCAGCTTGGTAGGTGGGCAGGGGGCTATAACAGATACGCAGTATTTT. Full variable domain (outside the CDR3, taken from reference TRBV5-1 and TRBJ2-3): KAGVTQTPRYLIKTRGQQVTLSCSPISGHRSVSWYQQTPGQGLQFLFEYFSETQRNKGNFPGRFSGRQFSNSRSEMNVSTLELGDSALYLCASSLVGGQGAITDTQYFGPGTRLTVL.